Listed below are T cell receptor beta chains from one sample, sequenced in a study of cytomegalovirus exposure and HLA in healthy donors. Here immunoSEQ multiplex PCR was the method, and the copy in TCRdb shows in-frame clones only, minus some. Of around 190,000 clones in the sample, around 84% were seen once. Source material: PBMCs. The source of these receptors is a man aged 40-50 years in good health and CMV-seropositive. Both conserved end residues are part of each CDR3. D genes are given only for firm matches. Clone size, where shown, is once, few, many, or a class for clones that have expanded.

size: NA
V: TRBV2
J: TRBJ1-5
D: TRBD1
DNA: TGTGCCAGCAGTGAAGGGGGACAGCGTAGCCAACATTTT
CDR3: CASSEGGQRSQHF

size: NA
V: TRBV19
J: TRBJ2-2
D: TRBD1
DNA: TGTGCCAGTAGTATAAAGAACAGGGGGGACACCGGGGAGCTGTTTTTT
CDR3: CASSIKNRGDTGELFF

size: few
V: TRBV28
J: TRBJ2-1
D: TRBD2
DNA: TGTGCCAGCAGTTTATGGGCCCCCAAACTAGCGACTAGCTCCTACAATGAGCAGTTCTTC
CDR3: CASSLWAPKLATSSYNEQFF

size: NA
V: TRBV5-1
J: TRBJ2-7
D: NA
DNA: TGTGCCAGCAGCCGACGGAGCTACGAGCAGTACTTC
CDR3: CASSRRSYEQYF

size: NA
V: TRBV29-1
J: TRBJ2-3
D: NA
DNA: TGCAGCGTTGAAGAGGGGGCTGGGGATACGCAGTATTTT
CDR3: CSVEEGAGDTQYF

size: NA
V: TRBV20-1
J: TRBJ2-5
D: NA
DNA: TGCAGTGCCGCCCGGGAGACCCAGTACTTC
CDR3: CSAARETQYF

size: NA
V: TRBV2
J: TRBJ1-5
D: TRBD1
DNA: TGTGCCAGCAGTTTAGACAGGGGGAATCAGCCCCAGCATTTT
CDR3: CASSLDRGNQPQHF

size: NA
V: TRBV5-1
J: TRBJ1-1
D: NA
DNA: TGCGCCAGCAGCTCTAAAACAGGGATTCAGATGAACACTGAAGCTTTCTTT
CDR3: CASSSKTGIQMNTEAFF

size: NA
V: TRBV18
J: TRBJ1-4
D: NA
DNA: TGTGCCAGCTCACCAGGGCAGGGTGAAAAACTGTTTTTT
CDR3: CASSPGQGEKLFF

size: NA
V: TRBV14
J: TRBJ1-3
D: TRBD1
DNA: TGTGCCAGCAGCCCACAGGGGGCGATTGGAAACACCATATATTTT
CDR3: CASSPQGAIGNTIYF

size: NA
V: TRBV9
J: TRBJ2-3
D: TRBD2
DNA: TGTGCCAGCAGCGGTATAGCGGGAGACACAGATACGCAGTATTTT
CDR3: CASSGIAGDTDTQYF